This entry is about one TCR beta chain. This record comes from a study of blood T cell repertoires in COVID-19. Study context: Italy, Spain and the United States were the sources of the convalescent and acute COVID-19 samples. T cells, B-cell-depleted T cells, or PBMCs supplied cDNA or gDNA.

In the original workflow: Nucleated cell counts were estimated from reference gene primer amplification. Profiled with immunoSEQ multiplex PCR; TCRdb holds only in-frame clones, not every one. That table is the source of V, J and clone size, and D and trimming were worked out from the DNA. Of about 300,000 clones in the sample, around 90% are singletons; the top ten hold approximately 1.5%. Participant ages covered roughly 18 to 89 years across 25 or so US areas. V was pared by 10 bases and J by 0 bases, with 7 bases between. The length of the CDR3 is 11 residues. Germline CDR1 reads SGHAT; CDR2 reads FQNNGV.

The specimen was PBMCs or T cells enriched from blood (not recorded which). The V and J genes are TRBV11-2 and TRBJ2-7; tentative D call: TRBD2 (6 bases). The receptor was isolated from a middle-aged woman who had recovered from COVID-19. CDR3 loop: CATGVSYEQYF. In DNA, the CDR3 is TGTGCCACGGGAGTCTCCTACGAGCAGTACTTC.